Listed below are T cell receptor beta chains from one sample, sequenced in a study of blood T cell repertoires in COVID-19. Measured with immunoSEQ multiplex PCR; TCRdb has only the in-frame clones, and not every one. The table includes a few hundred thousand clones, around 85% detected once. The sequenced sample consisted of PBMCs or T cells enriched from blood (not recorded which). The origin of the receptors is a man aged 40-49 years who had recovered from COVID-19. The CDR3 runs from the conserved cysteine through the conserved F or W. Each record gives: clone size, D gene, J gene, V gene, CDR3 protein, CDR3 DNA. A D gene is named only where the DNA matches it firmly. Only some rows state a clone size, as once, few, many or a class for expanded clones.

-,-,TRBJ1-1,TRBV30,CAWSWGQRTEAFF,TGTGCCTGGAGTTGGGGGCAACGGACTGAAGCTTTCTTT
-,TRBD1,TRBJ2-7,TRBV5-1,CASSGTGDEQYF,TGCGCCAGCAGCGGGACAGGGGACGAGCAGTACTTC
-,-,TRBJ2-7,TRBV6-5,CASSYSRGISYEQYF,TGTGCCAGCAGTTACTCGAGGGGGATCTCCTACGAGCAGTACTTC
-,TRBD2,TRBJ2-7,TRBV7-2,CASSPMGGNYEQYF,TGTGCCAGCAGCCCGATGGGAGGGAACTACGAGCAGTACTTC
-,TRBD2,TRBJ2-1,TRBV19,CASSLAGVAYNEQFF,TGTGCCAGTAGCCTAGCGGGAGTGGCCTACAATGAGCAGTTCTTC
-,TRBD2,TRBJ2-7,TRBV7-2,CASSPSLAPTYEQYF,TGTGCCAGCAGCCCCTCACTAGCGCCTACCTACGAGCAGTACTTC
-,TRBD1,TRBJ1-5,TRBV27,CASSLTGEWGNQPQHF,TGTGCCAGCAGTTTGACAGGGGAATGGGGCAATCAGCCCCAGCATTTT
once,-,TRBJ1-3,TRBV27,CASSLSPRGNTIYF,TGTGCCAGCAGTTTATCCCCCAGAGGAAACACCATATATTTT
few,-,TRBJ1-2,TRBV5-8,CASSLDPTGGYTF,TGTGCCAGCAGCTTGGATCCTACGGGAGGCTACACCTTC
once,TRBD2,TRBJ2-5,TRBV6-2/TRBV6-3,CASSYLPRTSGMETQYF,TGTGCCAGCAGTTACCTACCCCGGACTAGCGGGATGGAGACCCAGTACTTC
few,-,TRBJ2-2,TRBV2,CASSERTITGELFF,TGTGCCAGCAGTGAAAGGACTATCACCGGGGAGCTGTTTTTT
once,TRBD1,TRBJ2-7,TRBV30,CAWRDHRGRAYEQYF,TGTGCCTGGAGAGATCACAGGGGGCGCGCCTACGAGCAGTACTTC
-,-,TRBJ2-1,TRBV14,CASSSTRVSTGYNEQFF,TGTGCCAGCAGCTCGACCAGGGTCAGTACTGGCTACAATGAGCAGTTCTTC